The rows below give T cell receptor beta chains drawn from one sample of a study of OX40 agonist ivuxolimab in advanced cancers. Assay used: immunoSEQ multiplex PCR; TCRdb lists only in-frame clones, some missing. The profile shows 50,000 to 55,000 clones, 80% to 90% of them singletons. The source material was CD4+ or CD8+ T cells sorted from blood, sampled in a trial of the OX40 agonist ivuxolimab. These receptors all stem from an adult with an advanced solid tumor such as melanoma, head and neck, liver or kidney cancer. CDR3s include the opening cysteine and the closing phenylalanine or tryptophan. The D gene is left open where the match is weak. The size of a clone is reported for some rows only, either as once, few or many, or as a class for expanded clones.

j_call,clone_size,v_call,d_call,cdr3_nt,cdr3_aa
TRBJ2-3,few,TRBV7-9,TRBD1,TGTGCCAGCAGCTCGGGACAGGGATTATTAGCGGATACGCAGTATTTT,CASSSGQGLLADTQYF
TRBJ2-6,-,TRBV18,-,TGTGCCAGCTCATCGGGACTCTTTGGGGCCAACGTCCTGACTTTC,CASSSGLFGANVLTF
TRBJ2-5,-,TRBV5-6,-,TGTGCCAGCAGCACCGGGACCCTAGAGACCCAGTACTTC,CASSTGTLETQYF
TRBJ2-1,-,TRBV18,TRBD1,TGTGCCAGCTCACCACCGTCACAGGACAGGGATGGCAATGAGCAGTTCTTC,CASSPPSQDRDGNEQFF
TRBJ2-1,-,TRBV19,-,TGTGCCAGTAGCCACCTGCAGGGCAATGAGCAGTTCTTC,CASSHLQGNEQFF
TRBJ1-5,-,TRBV30,TRBD1,TGTGCCTGGAGTATAAGACAGGGGGCCTGGGATCAGCCCCAGCATTTT,CAWSIRQGAWDQPQHF
TRBJ2-5,once,TRBV19,TRBD2,TGTGCCAGTAGTCCCCTGCTAGCGGGGAACCAAGAGACCCAGTACTTC,CASSPLLAGNQETQYF
TRBJ1-2,-,TRBV2,-,TGTGCCAGCAGTGACCGGAGCAACGCCTTC,CASSDRSNAF
TRBJ1-2,-,TRBV6-5,-,TGTGCCACCAGAAGTACAGGGCACTATGGCTACACCTTC,CATRSTGHYGYTF
TRBJ2-7,-,TRBV4-3,TRBD2,TGCGCCAGCAGCCAAGAATTTCTAGCGGGGGCCCTCTCCTACGAGCAGTACTTC,CASSQEFLAGALSYEQYF
TRBJ1-1,-,TRBV7-9,-,TGTGCCAGCAGCGCTACAGAGAACACTGAAGCTTTCTTT,CASSATENTEAFF
TRBJ2-2,-,TRBV18,-,TGTGCCAGCTCTCAAACCACGGCGGATAACACCGGGGAGCTGTTTTTT,CASSQTTADNTGELFF
TRBJ1-2,-,TRBV5-8,-,TGTGCCAGCAGCCCCCAAGGGACCTATGGCTACACCTTC,CASSPQGTYGYTF
TRBJ2-7,few,TRBV2,TRBD2,TGTGCCAGCACCCTTGATTTAGCGGGCCTACGGGGCGAGCAGTACTTC,CASTLDLAGLRGEQYF
TRBJ2-2,-,TRBV6-4,-,TGTGCCAGCAGTGTAGGGCTAGCTGAGAACACCGGGGAGCTGTTTTTT,CASSVGLAENTGELFF
TRBJ2-7,-,TRBV10-3,TRBD2,TGTGCCATCAGTGAGGTTGTCCTGACTAGCGGGAGTTTATTCTCCTACGAGCAGTACTTC,CAISEVVLTSGSLFSYEQYF
TRBJ1-5,-,TRBV2,-,TGTGCCAGCATAATCGGACCAAATCAGCCCCAGCATTTT,CASIIGPNQPQHF
TRBJ2-1,-,TRBV11-1,TRBD2,TGTGCCAGCAGCCTAGCGGGGGGCCTCTCCTACAATGAGCAGTTCTTC,CASSLAGGLSYNEQFF
TRBJ1-2,-,TRBV2,-,TGTGCCAGCAGGGTTAAAAGGGGGTTGGTAGGAGGCTACACCTTC,CASRVKRGLVGGYTF
TRBJ1-1,-,TRBV7-9,-,TGTGCCAGCAGCAGAGTTGGGGGGTTAACTGAAGCTTTCTTT,CASSRVGGLTEAFF
TRBJ1-1,-,TRBV18,-,TGTGCCAGCTCACCAAACGAGGGGACCGGGGGGCAAGCTTTCTTT,CASSPNEGTGGQAFF
TRBJ1-2,-,TRBV4-1,TRBD1,TGCGCCAGCAGCCAACCGGACAGGGAGTCGCGGGGCTACACCTTC,CASSQPDRESRGYTF
TRBJ2-3,once,TRBV5-4,-,TGTGCCAGCAGCTTCTCGGGCACCACAGATACGCAGTATTTT,CASSFSGTTDTQYF
TRBJ1-1,-,TRBV30,-,TGTGCCCGGGCCCTCGGGGAGGACACTGAAGCTTTCTTT,CARALGEDTEAFF
TRBJ2-7,-,TRBV20-1,-,TGCAGTGCTAAAAGGGACACCGAGCAGTACTTC,CSAKRDTEQYF
TRBJ2-1,-,TRBV10-1,-,TGCGCCAGCAGTGAGACGAAAGTTCCGAATGAGCAGTTCTTC,CASSETKVPNEQFF
TRBJ1-2,-,TRBV28,-,TGTGCCAGCAGTTTAAGAGAGTACGGCTACACCTTC,CASSLREYGYTF
TRBJ2-7,-,TRBV28,-,TGTGCCAGCAGTATAGACGTACCCTACGAGCAGTACTTC,CASSIDVPYEQYF
TRBJ2-7,-,TRBV19,TRBD2,TGTGCCAGTAGTATGGGACTAGCGGGAGCCTACGAGCAGTACTTC,CASSMGLAGAYEQYF